These T cell receptor beta chains were read from a single sample in a study of blood T cell repertoires in COVID-19. The assay was immunoSEQ multiplex PCR, and TCRdb's table has in-frame clones only and misses some. This table has about 16,000 clones, approximately 88% appearing once. Sample: peripheral blood. The receptor set was obtained from a man between 60 and 75 years old with acute or convalescent COVID-19. Each CDR3 is given with its conserved first and last residue. The order of the fields is V gene, D gene, CDR3 protein. D genes are given only for firm matches.

V: TRBV30; D: -; CDR3: CAWSVGGSRVDEQYF
V: TRBV28; D: TRBD1; CDR3: CAARDRGYEQYF
V: TRBV5-1; D: TRBD1; CDR3: CASSLGQGFDSPLHF
V: TRBV7-9; D: -; CDR3: CASSPWGSGDTEAFF
V: TRBV5-1; D: TRBD2; CDR3: CASSRSGGADTQYF
V: TRBV14; D: -; CDR3: CASSLDSGGYTF
V: TRBV3-1/TRBV3-2; D: -; CDR3: CASSRDSGGNTIYF
V: TRBV9; D: -; CDR3: CASSVAGQFYNEQFF
V: TRBV19; D: -; CDR3: CASSIAMGLVNEQFF
V: TRBV6-5; D: -; CDR3: CASRPKNGELFF
V: TRBV6-6; D: -; CDR3: CASSSRQKVNEAFF
V: TRBV19; D: TRBD1; CDR3: CASSSIYDRAEPQHF
V: TRBV5-1; D: TRBD1; CDR3: CASRATGGTYEQYF
V: TRBV28; D: -; CDR3: CASSLRDGGEGTEAFF
V: TRBV28; D: -; CDR3: CASSGSGQSEAFF
V: TRBV28; D: -; CDR3: CASTLTGTLTEAFF
V: TRBV18; D: -; CDR3: CASSPEGYEQYF
V: TRBV25-1; D: -; CDR3: CASSVLGAPEQFF
V: TRBV3-1/TRBV3-2; D: -; CDR3: CASSQDIWGSNPDTQYF
V: TRBV9; D: -; CDR3: CASSVSGLGEQYF
V: TRBV7-2; D: TRBD1; CDR3: CASSLFGQGTGQPQHF
V: TRBV28; D: TRBD1; CDR3: CASSFPGQGANEKLFF
V: TRBV25-1; D: TRBD1; CDR3: CASSDPGTAQTREKLFF
V: TRBV7-9; D: -; CDR3: CASSLAGAIYGYTF
V: TRBV6-5; D: TRBD2; CDR3: CASRSRLAGAYEQYF
V: TRBV3-1/TRBV3-2; D: TRBD2; CDR3: CASSFLAGGTGELFF
V: TRBV6-5; D: -; CDR3: CASSYSTERGYTF
V: TRBV5-4; D: TRBD1; CDR3: CASSPPQGASRTDTQYF
V: TRBV30; D: TRBD1; CDR3: CAWSAPTGMNTEAFF
V: TRBV10-3; D: TRBD1; CDR3: CATLDRGQNEKLFF
V: TRBV7-3; D: TRBD1; CDR3: CASSLGTGHTEAFF
V: TRBV20-1; D: TRBD1; CDR3: CSASTGEQQYF
V: TRBV27; D: TRBD1; CDR3: CASSLALTGEVTF
V: TRBV4-2; D: TRBD2; CDR3: CASNPGGSGVTDTQYF
V: TRBV6-5; D: TRBD1; CDR3: CASRPGQEFYGYTF
V: TRBV4-1; D: -; CDR3: CASSLEGENTEAFF
V: TRBV29-1; D: -; CDR3: CSVGVVTDTQYF
V: TRBV20-1; D: TRBD2; CDR3: CSASSKWTSGSSDTQYF
V: TRBV6-1; D: -; CDR3: CASSEGWSGASNQPQHF
V: TRBV5-1; D: -; CDR3: CASRTGETQYF
V: TRBV12-1; D: -; CDR3: CASSPRTGWRTEAFF
V: TRBV6-6; D: TRBD1; CDR3: CASSLGQYGEKLFF
V: TRBV12-5; D: -; CDR3: CASGNRDGGYTF
V: TRBV28; D: TRBD1; CDR3: CASSSQGFSMNTEAFF
V: TRBV6-1; D: -; CDR3: CASSELDSRISYEQYF
V: TRBV6-6; D: TRBD1; CDR3: CASSPMGTGTSTNEKLFF
V: TRBV11-2; D: -; CDR3: CASSSQGLLDQPQHF
V: TRBV7-2; D: TRBD2; CDR3: CASSQIAGGTYEQYF
V: TRBV6-5; D: TRBD1; CDR3: CASGQTGTYEQYF